The 22 T cell receptor beta chains reported below all come from one sample, sequenced in a study of OX40 agonist ivuxolimab in advanced cancers. Libraries were prepared by immunoSEQ multiplex PCR; TCRdb keeps only in-frame clonotypes and omits some of them. In the table there are about 78,000 clones, 92% of which are singletons. This material consisted of CD4+ or CD8+ T cells sorted from blood, taken in a trial of the OX40 agonist ivuxolimab. Receptors originate from an adult with an advanced solid tumor such as melanoma, head and neck, liver or kidney cancer.

The chain has TRBV6-6 and TRBJ1-4, with D uncertain. Trimming stripped 8 bases from V and 1 base from J, with 5 bases between. Germline CDR1 is MNHNY and CDR2 is SVGAGI (reference sequence). The CDR3 has 12 residues. The CDR3 protein is CASGITNEKLFF. The CDR3 DNA sequence: TGTGCCAGCGGCATAACTAATGAAAAACTGTTTTTT.

This chain joins TRBV7-2 and TRBJ2-4; D is ambiguous. The V end was cut by 5 bases, the J end by 4 bases, with 12 bases between. This CDR3 has 14 amino acids. CDR1 SGHTA and CDR2 FQGNSA come from the germline V gene. The CDR3, as DNA: TGTGCCAGCAGCACGGGCTCACGGAAAAACATTCAGTACTTC. This gives the protein CASSTGSRKNIQYF.

CDR3 DNA sequence: TGCGCCAGCAGCAGCGGGGGAAGCTACGAGCAGTACTTC. This translates into CASSSGGSYEQYF. The gene calls are TRBV5-1 and TRBJ2-7; 8 positions match TRBD2. The V and J ends lost 4 bases and 3 bases, in that order; junction bases with no gene match: 3. The CDR3 loop spans 13 amino acids. Germline V CDR1 and CDR2: SGHRS, YFSETQ.

J is TRBJ2-2 and V is TRBV7-2, with D maybe TRBD1 (6 bases). The V gene's germline CDR1 is SGHTA and CDR2 FQGNSA. This CDR3 region has 17 residues. The V end was cut by 2 bases, the J end by 3 bases, with 16 bases between. In nucleotides, the CDR3 is TGTGCCAGCAGCTTATGGGCAGGGGATGAGGACACCGGGGAGCTGTTTTTT. It specifies CASSLWAGDEDTGELFF.

This clone showed up just a few times. The CDR3 nucleotides are TGTGCCAGCAGACAGGCCAATCAGCCCCAGCATTTT. The encoded protein is CASRQANQPQHF. The rearrangement joins TRBV6-5 to TRBJ1-5; D may be TRBD1 (5 bases). The CDR3 has 12 residues. From germline, CDR1 is MNHEY and CDR2 SVGAGI. Trimming pared 6 bases from V and 3 bases from J, leaving 6 bases between.

This rearrangement joins TRBV5-1 to TRBJ2-5, with 7 bases fitting TRBD1. Germline V gene data show CDR1 as SGHRS and CDR2 as YFSETQ. This CDR3 is built from 14 residues. V lost 6 bases, J lost 5 bases, and 10 bases stayed unmatched. CDR3 protein: CASTSGGNSETQYF. CDR3 DNA: TGCGCCAGCACCTCAGGGGGAAATTCGGAGACCCAGTACTTC.

The chain recombines TRBV19 with TRBJ1-2; D possibly corresponds to TRBD1 (5 bases). From germline, CDR1 is LNHDA and CDR2 SQIVND (reference sequence). The germline V and J ends were trimmed by 3 bases and 9 bases, with 11 bases remaining between them. The CDR3 loop spans 12 amino acids. CDR3 sequence: CASSMRQQSYTF. In DNA form, the CDR3 reads TGTGCCAGTAGTATGCGACAGCAGAGCTACACCTTC.

The chain employs TRBV7-9 and TRBJ2-7; TRBD1 matches 8 bases. V shed 6 bases and J 5 bases; nucleotides not matched to a gene: 21. This CDR3 comprises 18 residues. CDR1 and CDR2 from the germline V gene are SEHNR and FQNEAQ (reference sequence). The CDR3 DNA reads TGTGCCAGCAGATCAGCCCCAGGGGGCTCACGCCCCTTCCACGAGCAGTACTTC. Translation: CASRSAPGGSRPFHEQYF.

J is TRBJ2-1 and V is TRBV7-8, with 9 bases lining up with TRBD2. Unmatched junction bases numbered 8, after V lost 4 bases and J lost 4 bases. Per germline, CDR1 SGHVS and CDR2 FQNEAQ. CDR3 length: 16 residues. CDR3 nucleotides: TGTGCCAGCAGCTCGACTAGCGGCCCGTCTTACAATGAGCAGTTCTTC. Translating it yields CASSSTSGPSYNEQFF.

This CDR3 is CASSLVYAEAFF. In DNA form, the CDR3 reads TGTGCCAGCAGCTTAGTTTACGCTGAAGCTTTCTTT. The chain carries TRBV7-2 and TRBJ1-1; D not resolved. This CDR3 region has 12 residues. The V end lost 1 base, the J end lost 6 bases, and 6 bases lay between the germline ends. CDR1 is SGHTA, CDR2 FQGNSA, per germline.

The chain links TRBV2 to TRBJ1-1; possibly TRBD1 for D (6 bases). V lost 8 bases and J lost 4, with 20 bases in between. In germline, CDR1 is SNHLY, CDR2 FYNNEI. CDR3 length equals 15 residues. The CDR3 spells CASGGAQGVVTEAFF. As DNA, the CDR3 is TGTGCCAGCGGGGGAGCACAGGGAGTAGTCACTGAAGCTTTCTTT.

As concerns this clone: The germline gene is not matched at one end of the junction; a read error may be the cause. The chain uses TRBV7-7 and TRBJ2-1, with D possibly being TRBD2 (5 bases). Germline V gene lookup returns CDR1 SSHAT and CDR2 FNYEAQ (reference sequence). The CDR3 runs to 14 residues. The CDR3 coding sequence is TGTGCTAGCAGCTTATATCTTGGAGAGGGTGAGCAGTTCTTC. This codes for CASSLYLGEGEQFF.

The table lists this clone with a count of one. The J gene is TRBJ2-7, the V gene TRBV18, with 10 bases lining up with TRBD2. Trimming cost V 3 bases and J 3 bases; bases outside gene matches: 8. CDR1 is KGHSH, CDR2 LQKENI, per germline. This CDR3 is built from 16 residues. DNA for the CDR3: TGTGCCAGCTCACCCGGGGTGGCTAGCGGGGGCTACGAGCAGTACTTC. It specifies CASSPGVASGGYEQYF.

CDR3 protein: CASTLTSGTGSYGYTF. Written as DNA, the CDR3 is TGCGCCAGCACCTTAACTTCGGGGACGGGGAGCTATGGCTACACCTTC. V and J are TRBV5-1 and TRBJ1-2; D perhaps matches TRBD1 (5 bases). In germline, CDR1 is SGHRS, CDR2 YFSETQ. CDR3 size: 16 residues. The V and J ends lost 6 bases and 4 bases respectively, with 22 bases between them.

The CDR3 here is CASSFSLVQGDTEAFF. CDR3 DNA: TGTGCCAGCAGCTTCTCACTTGTACAGGGGGATACTGAAGCTTTCTTT. V is TRBV7-2 and J is TRBJ1-1; 8 bases map to TRBD1. J gave up 5 bases and V 3 bases, and 11 bases lay outside the gene matches. CDR1 is SGHTA, CDR2 FQGNSA, per germline. This CDR3 is 16 amino acids long.

The CDR3 DNA reads as TGTGCCAGCAGCTTGCACCCTGTAGATACGCAGTATTTT. As protein: CASSLHPVDTQYF. V is TRBV11-3 and J is TRBJ2-3; the D is unclear. The CDR3 extends over 13 amino acids. Germline CDR1 reads SGHNT; CDR2 reads YENEEA. V dropped 3 bases and J dropped 5 bases, with 9 bases sitting between them.

CDR3 in amino acids: CASSDRTRTGNTIYF. CDR3 in DNA: TGTGCCAGCAGCGATCGGACCCGGACAGGAAACACCATATATTTT. The chain is built from TRBV6-1 and TRBJ1-3; tentatively, D is TRBD1 (5 bases). This CDR3 contains 15 residues. CDR1 and CDR2 (germline): MNHNS, SASEGT. Trimming removed 6 bases at V and 4 bases at J, with 16 bases between.

V and J are TRBV29-1 and TRBJ2-1, with 12 bases that match TRBD2. The CDR3 extends over 14 amino acids. The V and J ends lost 5 bases and 5 bases, in that order; junction bases with no gene match: 4. CDR1 and CDR2 from the germline V gene are SQVTM and ANQGSEA. As DNA, the CDR3 is TGCAGCGTTTCACGACTAGCGGGAGACAATGAGCAGTTCTTC. It yields the protein CSVSRLAGDNEQFF.

The genes are TRBV11-2 and TRBJ1-2, with D perhaps TRBD1 (5 bases). V lost 5 bases and J lost 2, with 9 bases in between. Germline-derived CDR1 and CDR2 are SGHAT and FQNNGV. There are 13 residues in the CDR3. Written as DNA, the CDR3 is TGTGCCAGCAGCCGGGACGGCAACTATGGCTACACCTTC. Encoded protein: CASSRDGNYGYTF.

The chain has TRBV6-1 and TRBJ1-2; D not certain. The length of the CDR3 is 15 residues. V was shortened by 2 bases and J by 4 bases, with 14 bases between the two germline ends. CDR1 is MNHNS and CDR2 is SASEGT in the germline V gene. DNA for the CDR3: TGTGCCAGCAGTGAAAGACTGCTGACCTTCTATGGCTACACCTTC. It encodes CASSERLLTFYGYTF.

This chain uses TRBV2 with TRBJ1-5; 11 positions agree with TRBD1. Germline V CDR1 and CDR2: SNHLY, FYNNEI. Germline trimming cut 5 bases from V and 2 bases from J; bases unmatched to any gene: 2. The CDR3 spans 15 residues. The CDR3 here is CASSRTGGGNQPQHF. DNA of the CDR3: TGTGCCAGCAGTCGGACAGGGGGCGGCAATCAGCCCCAGCATTTT. Using reference TRBV2 and TRBJ1-5 for the parts outside the CDR3, the full variable domain is EPEVTQTPSHQVTQMGQEVILRCVPISNHLYFYWYRQILGQKVEFLVSFYNNEISEKSEIFDDQFSVERPDGSNFTLKIRSTKLEDSAMYFCASSRTGGGNQPQHFGDGTRLSIL.

The chain links TRBV28 to TRBJ1-4, with 7 nucleotides matching TRBD1. The CDR3 is 14 amino acids. Germline CDR1 MDHEN, CDR2 SYDVKM. The trim removed 4 bases at V and 3 bases at J, leaving 2 bases unmatched. The CDR3 coding sequence is TGTGCCAGCAGTTCCGGACAGGCTAATGAAAAACTGTTTTTT. This encodes CASSSGQANEKLFF.